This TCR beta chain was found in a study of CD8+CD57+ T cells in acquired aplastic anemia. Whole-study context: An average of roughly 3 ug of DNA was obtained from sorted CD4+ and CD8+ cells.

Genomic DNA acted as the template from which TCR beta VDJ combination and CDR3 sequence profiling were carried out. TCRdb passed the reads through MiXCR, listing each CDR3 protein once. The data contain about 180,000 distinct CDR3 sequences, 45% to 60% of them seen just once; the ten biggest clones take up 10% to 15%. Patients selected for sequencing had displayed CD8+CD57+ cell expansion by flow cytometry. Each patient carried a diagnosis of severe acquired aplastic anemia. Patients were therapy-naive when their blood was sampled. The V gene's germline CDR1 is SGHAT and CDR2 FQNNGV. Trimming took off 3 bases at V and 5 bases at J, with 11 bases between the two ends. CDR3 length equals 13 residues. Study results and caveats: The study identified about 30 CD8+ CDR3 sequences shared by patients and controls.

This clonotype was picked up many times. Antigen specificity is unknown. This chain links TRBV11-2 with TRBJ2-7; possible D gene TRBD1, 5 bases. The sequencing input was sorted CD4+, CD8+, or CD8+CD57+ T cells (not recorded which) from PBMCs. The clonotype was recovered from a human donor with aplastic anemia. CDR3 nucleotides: TGTGCCAGCAGCTTGGCCAGGGTCAACGAGCAGTACTTC. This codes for CASSLARVNEQYF.